This TCR beta chain was documented in a study of T cell responses to AZD1222 COVID-19 vaccine. Whole-study context: Analysis merged second doses at about 4 or about 12 weeks. Notes on the study in general: Nearly half of spike-specific TCRs reportedly target variant regions that are unmutated in the B.1.351 and B.1.1.7 variants.

As regards this clone: Its antigen is as yet unknown.

Trimming cost V 0 bases and J 3 bases; bases outside gene matches: 1. This CDR3 spans 14 amino acids. Germline-derived CDR1 and CDR2 are LNHNV and YYDKDF (reference sequence). Only in-frame clones appear in the TCRdb table, and some are missing; sequencing was by immunoSEQ multiplex PCR. The sample gives some 150,000 clones, approximately 90% of which show up once; about 2% is in the top ten. The receptor was isolated from an adult in good health. This chain connects TRBV15 to TRBJ2-5; 7 bases are a match to TRBD2. The input for sequencing was peripheral blood, taken on day 0 of AZD1222 vaccination. The CDR3 bases are TGTGCCACCAGCAGAGATGGGGGGGAAGAGACCCAGTACTTC. Its protein product is CATSRDGGEETQYF. The full variable domain, completed using reference TRBV15 and TRBJ2-5, is DAMVIQNPRYQVTQFGKPVTLSCSQTLNHNVMYWYQQKSSQAPKLLFHYYDKDFNNEADTPDNFQSRRPNTSFCFLDIRSPGLGDTAMYLCATSRDGGEETQYFGPGTRLLVL.